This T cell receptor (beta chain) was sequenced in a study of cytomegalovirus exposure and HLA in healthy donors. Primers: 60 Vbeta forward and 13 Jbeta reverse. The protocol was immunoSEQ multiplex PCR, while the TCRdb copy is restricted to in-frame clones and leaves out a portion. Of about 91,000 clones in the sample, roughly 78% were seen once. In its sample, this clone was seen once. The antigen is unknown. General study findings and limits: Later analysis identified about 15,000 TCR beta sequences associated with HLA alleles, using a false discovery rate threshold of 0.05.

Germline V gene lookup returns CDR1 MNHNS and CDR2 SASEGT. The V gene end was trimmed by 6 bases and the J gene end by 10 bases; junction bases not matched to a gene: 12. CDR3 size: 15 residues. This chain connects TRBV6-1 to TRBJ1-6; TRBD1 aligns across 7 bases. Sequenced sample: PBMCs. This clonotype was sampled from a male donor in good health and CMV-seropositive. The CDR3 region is CASRRGGTGDSPLHF. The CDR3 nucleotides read TGTGCCAGCAGGAGGGGTGGAACAGGGGACTCACCCCTCCACTTT.